Following are 8 T cell receptor beta chains from one sample sequenced in a study of T-cell reconstitution after alpha-beta-depleted transplantation in children listed by TCRdb under 2016. The library was built by means of PCR. TCRdb records Illumina HiSeq 2500 as the sequencer. Molecular barcoding was employed in the preparation of TCR libraries, with unique molecular identifiers being used to normalize TCRbeta repertoire quantification. TCRdb applied fastp at Q25 and MiXCR to the public reads, then kept only in-frame beta chains. CDR3 protein sequences are deduplicated, and each keeps its most common genes and DNA. The sample table shows 200,000 to 300,000 distinct CDR3 sequences, and around 12% are seen once. Over 2.5% of the sample is held by the ten biggest clonotypes. This specimen was PBMCs from the stem cell graft donor, taken from the stem cell graft. Receptor source: a human donor who donated a stem cell graft to a child with acute lymphoblastic leukemia.

The chain's CDR3 is CASSGAPGGTEAFF. CDR3 nucleotides: TGTGCCAGCTCGGGGGCCCCAGGAGGGACTGAAGCTTTCTTT. V gene TRBV18 combines with J gene TRBJ1-1, with a tentative D call TRBD1 (6 bases). The CDR3 contains 14 residues. The germline CDR1 and CDR2 sequences are KGHSH and LQKENI. V shed 6 bases and J shed 5 bases, with 16 bases lying between them.

This clonotype has a handful of counts. This chain joins TRBV20-1 and TRBJ2-1; weak D call: TRBD2 (5 bases). The CDR3 spans 13 residues. With 0 bases removed from V and 8 bases from J, the gap between germline ends came to 11 bases. Germline V gene data show CDR1 as DFQATT and CDR2 as SNEGSKA (reference sequence). As DNA, the CDR3 is TGCAGTGCTAGAGATAGGGAGTGGGATGAGCAGTTCTTC. Translation gives CSARDREWDEQFF.

This clonotype has just a few counts. The chain employs TRBV28 and TRBJ2-1, with TRBD2 identical over 10 bases. With 6 bases clipped from V and 4 bases from J, the junction kept 6 bases outside the gene matches. CDR3 length: 15 residues. Germline V gives CDR1 MDHEN, CDR2 SYDVKM. The CDR3 sequence: CASRLAGEGYNEQFF. DNA of the CDR3: TGTGCCAGCAGGCTAGCGGGAGAAGGATACAATGAGCAGTTCTTC. The full variable domain, rest sourced from reference TRBV28 and TRBJ2-1, is DVKVTQSSRYLVKRTGEKVFLECVQDMDHENMFWYRQDPGLGLRLIYFSYDVKMKEKGDIPEGYSVSREKKERFSLILESASTNQTSMYLCASRLAGEGYNEQFFGPGTRLTVL.

This clonotype was recorded at least ten times. The gene calls are TRBV7-9 and TRBJ2-4; 7 bases map to TRBD1. Germline V lookup: CDR1 SEHNR, CDR2 FQNEAQ (reference sequence). V trimming: 3 bases; J trimming: 10 bases; junction bases outside the gene matches: 12. The CDR3 runs to 15 residues. CDR3 protein: CASSLSIDRAQIQYF. The CDR3 DNA is TGTGCCAGCAGCTTGTCCATAGACAGGGCACAAATTCAGTACTTC.

This clonotype was seen repeatedly, ten times or more. This chain uses TRBV18 with TRBJ2-5; tentative D call: TRBD2 (6 bases). Trimming removed 4 bases from V and 4 bases from J, with 19 bases in between. Germline V gives CDR1 KGHSH, CDR2 LQKENI. This CDR3 is built from 16 residues. This CDR3 reads CASSRRGENPTETQYF. CDR3 sequence (DNA): TGTGCCAGCTCACGCCGCGGGGAGAACCCCACAGAGACCCAGTACTTC.

J is TRBJ2-7 and V is TRBV4-1; D is uncertain. This CDR3 region has 15 residues. The ends were cut back, 4 bases at V and 2 bases at J, with 15 bases in the middle. Germline lookup yields CDR1 MGHRA and CDR2 YSYEKL. DNA of the CDR3: TGCGCCAGCAGCCCAGAATCCGAAGGCCCCTACGAGCAGTACTTC. Residues: CASSPESEGPYEQYF.

In its sample, this clonotype was seen many times. In nucleotides, the CDR3 is TGTGCCAGCAGTTTACGCCGCGGGACTAGCACAGATACGCAGTATTTT. Translated: CASSLRRGTSTDTQYF. The V call is TRBV27, the J call TRBJ2-3; a weak D match, TRBD2 (6 bases). Germline V CDR1 and CDR2: MNHEY, SMNVEV (reference sequence). Trimming removed 2 bases from V and 0 bases from J, with 12 bases in between. The CDR3 is made up of 16 amino acids.

This clonotype was recorded many times. The chain is built from TRBV7-2 and TRBJ2-7, with D possibly matching TRBD1 (6 bases). The CDR3 sequence is 13 residues long. The ends were cut back, 3 bases at V and 5 bases at J, with 11 bases in the middle. Germline V gene sequence: CDR1 SGHTA, CDR2 FQGNSA. CDR3 amino acids: CASSLGQVDEQYF. The CDR3 DNA sequence: TGTGCCAGCAGCTTGGGACAAGTCGACGAGCAGTACTTC.